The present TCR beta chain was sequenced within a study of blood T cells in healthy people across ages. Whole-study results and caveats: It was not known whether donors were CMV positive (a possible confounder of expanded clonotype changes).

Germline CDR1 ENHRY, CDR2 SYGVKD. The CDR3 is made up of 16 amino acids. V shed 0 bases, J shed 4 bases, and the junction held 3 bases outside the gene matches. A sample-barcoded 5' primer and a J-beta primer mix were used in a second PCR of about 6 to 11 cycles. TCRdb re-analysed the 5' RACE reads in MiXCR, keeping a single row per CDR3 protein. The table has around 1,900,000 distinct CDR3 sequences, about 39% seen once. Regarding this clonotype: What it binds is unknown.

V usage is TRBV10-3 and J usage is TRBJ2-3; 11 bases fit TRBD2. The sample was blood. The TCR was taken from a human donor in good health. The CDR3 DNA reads TGTGCCATCAGTGAGTCGACTAGCGGGGCGGCAGATACGCAGTATTTT. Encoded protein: CAISESTSGAADTQYF.